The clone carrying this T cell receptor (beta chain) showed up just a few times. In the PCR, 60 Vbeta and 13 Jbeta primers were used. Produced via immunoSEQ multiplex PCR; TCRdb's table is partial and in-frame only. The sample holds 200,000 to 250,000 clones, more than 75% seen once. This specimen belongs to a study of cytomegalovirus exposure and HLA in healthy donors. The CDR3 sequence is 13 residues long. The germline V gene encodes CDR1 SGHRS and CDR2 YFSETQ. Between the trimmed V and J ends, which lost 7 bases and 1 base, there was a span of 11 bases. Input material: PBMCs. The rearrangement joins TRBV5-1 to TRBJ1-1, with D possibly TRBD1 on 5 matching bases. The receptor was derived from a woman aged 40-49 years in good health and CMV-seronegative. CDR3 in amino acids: CASGGGANTEAFF. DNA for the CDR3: TGCGCCAGCGGGGGGGGTGCGAACACTGAAGCTTTCTTT.